This TCR beta chain came from a study of CD8 T cells in Susac syndrome. CD8+ and CD4+ blood T cells underwent TCR beta sequencing. The multiple sclerosis controls were treatment-naive patients, and their relapsing-remitting disease was stable or active. V dropped 5 bases and J dropped 3 bases, with 5 bases sitting between them. This CDR3 has 11 residues. It was with random hexamers that roughly 0.45 to 1 ug RNA was reverse transcribed. Amplification of TCR beta CDR3 used immunoSEQ multiplex PCR across 54 Vbeta and 13 Jbeta. TCRdb called the immunoSEQ multiplex PCR reads again in MiXCR, with one record for every CDR3 protein. This sample yields about 120,000 distinct CDR3 sequences, of which roughly 93% are seen a single time; roughly 0.088% belongs to the top ten.

This TCR came from a human donor with multiple sclerosis. The gene calls are TRBV12-3 or TRBV12-4 and TRBJ2-7; D is unclear. Sequencing was carried out using CD4+ T cells from PBMCs. DNA for the CDR3: TGTGCCAGCAGTCCCCTCTACGAGCAGTACTTC. It is translated as CASSPLYEQYF.